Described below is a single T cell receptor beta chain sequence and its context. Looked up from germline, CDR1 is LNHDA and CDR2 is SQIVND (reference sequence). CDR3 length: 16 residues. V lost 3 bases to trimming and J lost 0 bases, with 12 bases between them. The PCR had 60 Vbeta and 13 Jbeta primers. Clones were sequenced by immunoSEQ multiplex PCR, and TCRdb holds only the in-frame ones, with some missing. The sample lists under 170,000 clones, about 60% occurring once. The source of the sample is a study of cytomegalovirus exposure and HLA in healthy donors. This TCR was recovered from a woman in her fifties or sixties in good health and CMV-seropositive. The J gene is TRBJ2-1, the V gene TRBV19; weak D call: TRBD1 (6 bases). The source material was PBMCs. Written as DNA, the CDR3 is TGTGCCAGTAGTATCTGGACAGCCAGCTCCTACAATGAGCAGTTCTTC. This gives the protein CASSIWTASSYNEQFF. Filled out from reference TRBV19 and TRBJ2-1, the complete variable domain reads DGGITQSPKYLFRKEGQNVTLSCEQNLNHDAMYWYRQDPGQGLRLIYYSQIVNDFQKGDIAEGYSVSREKKESFPLTVTSAQKNPTAFYLCASSIWTASSYNEQFFGPGTRLTVL.